The source of this T cell receptor (beta chain) is a study of technical replicates of blood from a few donors. CDR3 length: 15 residues. The germline V gene encodes CDR1 SNHLY and CDR2 FYNNEI. The ends were cut back, 6 bases at V and 1 base at J, with 15 bases in the middle. Method: immunoSEQ multiplex PCR; TCRdb's copy keeps in-frame clones and lacks some. The sample records more than 55,000 clones, more than 85% being singletons. The origin of this receptor is a human donor in good health. Some clones in this sample may be carry-over from other donors' samples. The chain uses TRBV2 and TRBJ1-1; no definite D call. The material sequenced was PBMCs. Here the CDR3 DNA reads TGTGCCAGCAGAACCTCAGGTGTCGGGAACACTGAAGCTTTCTTT. Translating it yields CASRTSGVGNTEAFF.